The 29 T cell receptor beta chains listed next were all sequenced from one sample in a study of human T cells and chemical hapten exposure. Indicated time point: patch test 2, 6 weeks after DPC sensitization. Documented treatment: therapeutic diphenylcyclopropenone sensitization with weekly scalp DPC. One entry per CDR3 protein, called by TCRdb with MiXCR from the RACE reads. In the table there are fewer than 150,000 distinct CDR3 sequences, about 11% of which are singletons. The sample was whole blood, taken in connection with sensitization to the hapten diphenylcyclopropenone (DPC). The source of these receptors is a woman between 50 and 59 years old with alopecia areata. Some clones in this sample may be carry-over from other donors' samples.

This clonotype was counted between two and nine times. CDR3 sequence: CASSPGKPRGAGELFF. The CDR3 DNA sequence: TGTGCCAGCAGTCCCGGGAAACCCCGAGGGGCCGGGGAGCTGTTTTTT. The chain carries TRBV27 and TRBJ2-2, with D possibly called TRBD1 or TRBD2 (5 bases each). The length of the CDR3 is 16 residues. The germline V gene has CDR1 MNHEY and CDR2 SMNVEV (reference sequence). Trimming took 5 bases from V and 6 from J, leaving 19 bases between them.

This clonotype has just a few counts. This rearrangement joins TRBV7-8 to TRBJ1-5; 8 bases map to TRBD1. From germline, CDR1 is SGHVS and CDR2 FQNEAQ. The CDR3 has 12 residues. V was clipped by 5 bases and J by 11 bases; unmatched bases: 5. The CDR3 protein is CASSRDRGAQHF. CDR3 bases: TGTGCCAGCAGCCGCGACAGGGGCGCCCAGCATTTT.

This clonotype was observed many times. The chain has TRBV4-2 and TRBJ1-6; 7 positions match TRBD1. V gave up 0 bases and J gave up 8 bases; unmatched junction bases: 7. The CDR3 length is 16 residues. CDR1 is LGHNA, CDR2 YNFKEQ, per germline. DNA for the CDR3: TGTGCCAGCAGCCAAGATGGGAGGGGGCCGGATTCACCCCTCCACTTT. Residues: CASSQDGRGPDSPLHF.

The genes are TRBV19 and TRBJ2-1; a weak D match, TRBD2 (7 bases). Germline V gene sequence: CDR1 LNHDA, CDR2 SQIVND (reference sequence). The CDR3 contains 13 residues. V was shortened by 5 bases and J by 6 bases, with 11 bases between the two germline ends. The CDR3 sequence is CASSRGAVNEQFF. The CDR3 nucleotides are TGTGCCAGTAGTCGGGGGGCGGTCAATGAGCAGTTCTTC.

The chain is built from TRBV20-1 and TRBJ2-3, with unresolved D. The germline V gene encodes CDR1 DFQATT and CDR2 SNEGSKA (reference sequence). The CDR3 contains 12 residues. The V and J ends lost 3 bases and 5 bases respectively, with 9 bases between them. This CDR3 reads CSARAGIDTQYF. The CDR3 DNA reads TGCAGTGCTAGGGCCGGAATAGATACGCAGTATTTT.

This clonotype has at least ten counts. The V and J genes are TRBV18 and TRBJ1-1; D remains ambiguous. This CDR3 is built from 12 residues. Trimming shortened V by 4 bases and J by 1 base, and 4 bases separated the two germline ends. CDR1 is KGHSH, CDR2 LQKENI, per germline. CDR3 nucleotide sequence: TGTGCCAGCTCACAAGCGAACACTGAAGCTTTCTTT. It encodes CASSQANTEAFF.

J is TRBJ2-1 and V is TRBV12-3 or TRBV12-4, with 9 bases that match TRBD2. The CDR3 extends over 15 amino acids. Losses at the gene ends were 6 bases for V and 8 bases for J; bases not matched to a gene: 11. For the CDR3, the DNA is TGTGCCAGCAGACCTATGTTACTAGCGGGTGATGAGCAGTTCTTC. Protein: CASRPMLLAGDEQFF.

This clonotype was recorded at least ten times. The rearrangement links TRBV7-8 to TRBJ2-5; no definite D call. CDR1 SGHVS and CDR2 FQNEAQ come from the germline V gene. This CDR3 spans 11 amino acids. Trimming removed 5 bases from V and 1 base from J, with 2 bases in between. The CDR3 DNA is TGTGCCAGCAGCCCCCAAGAGACCCAGTACTTC. Protein: CASSPQETQYF.

This clonotype was observed a few times. The genes are TRBV9 and TRBJ2-5, with 7 bases identical to TRBD1. J gave up 4 bases and V 1 base, and 1 base lay outside the gene matches. This CDR3 contains 13 residues. Per the germline V gene, CDR1 is SGDLS and CDR2 is YYNGEE. CDR3 sequence: CASSVRGLETQYF. The CDR3 region has the DNA TGTGCCAGCAGCGTAAGGGGGCTAGAGACCCAGTACTTC. The full variable domain, with the rest looked up from reference TRBV9 and TRBJ2-5, is DSGVTQTPKHLITATGQRVTLRCSPRSGDLSVYWYQQSLDQGLQFLIQYYNGEERAKGNILERFSAQQFPDLHSELNLSSLELGDSALYFCASSVRGLETQYFGPGTRLLVL.

This clonotype showed up just a few times. The CDR3 spells CASSPGTGGWVNTEAFF. The CDR3 nucleotides read TGCGCCAGCAGCCCCGGGACAGGGGGTTGGGTGAACACTGAAGCTTTCTTT. V and J are TRBV5-1 and TRBJ1-1; 11 positions agree with TRBD1. The CDR3 consists of 17 residues. V lost 4 bases to trimming and J lost 0 bases; unmatched junction nucleotides: 8. From germline, CDR1 is SGHRS and CDR2 YFSETQ.

This clonotype has a handful of counts. This chain links TRBV7-2 with TRBJ2-2; possible D gene TRBD1, 6 bases. CDR1 is SGHTA, CDR2 FQGNSA, per germline. This CDR3 has 15 amino acids. V was trimmed by 1 base and J by 6 bases, leaving 12 bases between them. The CDR3 DNA is TGTGCCAGCAGCTTAGGGCAGGGGTGGCCCGGGGAGCTGTTTTTT. Its protein product is CASSLGQGWPGELFF. Full variable domain (remainder filled in from reference TRBV7-2 and TRBJ2-2): GAGVSQSPSNKVTEKGKDVELRCDPISGHTALYWYRQSLGQGLEFLIYFQGNSAPDKSGLPSDRFSAERTGGSVSTLTIQRTQQEDSAVYLCASSLGQGWPGELFFGEGSRLTVL.

In this sample, this clonotype turned up many times. The V and J genes are TRBV7-8 and TRBJ2-1; the D gene is possibly TRBD1 (5 bases). Germline CDR1 SGHVS, CDR2 FQNEAQ. Trimming removed 1 base at V and 12 bases at J, with 22 bases between. CDR3 size: 16 residues. The CDR3 loop is CASSLGGAARTKGQFF. CDR3 in DNA: TGTGCCAGCAGCTTAGGGGGCGCGGCGCGGACGAAGGGGCAGTTCTTC.

This clonotype occurred many times. V and J are TRBV7-9 and TRBJ2-2, with D tentatively TRBD2 (6 bases). Germline V gives CDR1 SEHNR, CDR2 FQNEAQ (reference sequence). V lost 5 bases to trimming and J lost 6 bases, with 19 bases between them. This CDR3 has 16 amino acids. CDR3 in amino acids: CASSTSGVRSPGELFF. The DNA of the CDR3 is TGTGCCAGCAGCACATCGGGGGTGAGGTCACCCGGGGAGCTGTTTTTT.

This clonotype turned up a few times. The J gene is TRBJ1-5, the V gene TRBV19; tentatively, D is TRBD1 (5 bases). V lost 3 bases, J lost 4 bases, and 10 bases lay in between. This CDR3 is 14 amino acids long. CDR1 and CDR2 (germline): LNHDA, SQIVND (reference sequence). This CDR3 is CASSIGHPNQPQHF. The DNA for the CDR3 is TGTGCCAGTAGTATCGGACACCCGAATCAGCCCCAGCATTTT.

This clonotype was recorded a few times. The V and J genes are TRBV20-1 and TRBJ2-7; 13 bases line up with TRBD2. Trimming cost V 2 bases and J 7 bases; bases outside gene matches: 8. The germline gives CDR1 DFQATT, CDR2 SNEGSKA (reference sequence). CDR3 length: 15 residues. The CDR3 coding sequence is TGCAGTGCTAGAAGGACTAGCGGGAGTTTAGAGGAGCAGTACTTC. Its protein product is CSARRTSGSLEEQYF.

The chain uses TRBV5-4 and TRBJ2-7; 9 bases line up with TRBD1. The junction had 12 bases not matched to a gene; V was cut back by 3 bases and J by 2 bases. Per the germline V gene, CDR1 is SGHNT and CDR2 is YYREEE (reference sequence). The CDR3 totals 17 residues. In nucleotides, the CDR3 is TGTGCCAGCAGCTCCCGGGGACAGGGCTTCTCCGCCTACGAGCAGTACTTC. Amino acids: CASSSRGQGFSAYEQYF.

This clonotype was counted only a few times. V is TRBV29-1 and J is TRBJ2-2; TRBD2 is a possible D gene (5 bases). Germline V gives CDR1 SQVTM, CDR2 ANQGSEA. Deletions cut 1 base from V and 4 bases from J, with 13 bases between. The length of the CDR3 is 15 residues. The CDR3 sequence: CSVEGVGGATGELFF. Here the CDR3 DNA reads TGCAGCGTTGAAGGGGTAGGAGGAGCCACCGGGGAGCTGTTTTTT.

This clonotype came up a few times. This chain connects TRBV3-1 to TRBJ1-1; D gene unclear. The germline V gene has CDR1 LGHDT and CDR2 YNNKEL (reference sequence). The CDR3 extends over 15 amino acids. Trimming pared 3 bases from V and 4 bases from J, leaving 15 bases between. This CDR3 reads CASSHSTPGGTEAFF. CDR3 DNA: TGTGCCAGCAGCCATTCGACCCCGGGAGGCACTGAAGCTTTCTTT.

The chain joins TRBV4-3 to TRBJ2-7, with D tentatively TRBD1 or TRBD2 (6 bases each). Germline V lookup: CDR1 LGHNA, CDR2 YSLEER. V was clipped by 0 bases and J by 2 bases, with 14 bases between them. The CDR3 is 16 residues long. This CDR3 is CASSQDGGGTPYEQYF. DNA of the CDR3: TGCGCCAGCAGCCAAGATGGGGGCGGGACCCCCTACGAGCAGTACTTC.

The table lists this clonotype with a few counts. The J gene is TRBJ2-3, the V gene TRBV3-1; D is unclear. Between the trimmed V and J ends, which lost 1 base and 6 bases, there was a span of 8 bases. This CDR3 is built from 13 residues. Germline values: CDR1 LGHDT, CDR2 YNNKEL (reference sequence). The CDR3 spells CASSQVYRDTQYF. DNA of the CDR3: TGTGCCAGCAGCCAAGTTTATCGGGATACGCAGTATTTT.

This clonotype was counted ten times or more. The V call is TRBV4-3, the J call TRBJ2-7; 8 bases align to TRBD2. The CDR3 is 16 amino acids. V dropped 0 bases and J dropped 2; count of bases not matched to a gene: 6. The germline V gene has CDR1 LGHNA and CDR2 YSLEER. In DNA, the CDR3 is TGCGCCAGCAGCCAAGAGTTGAGCGGGAGTACCTACGAGCAGTACTTC. This translates into CASSQELSGSTYEQYF.

The chain links TRBV6-5 to TRBJ2-4; D is unclear. V lost 6 bases and J lost 0, with 15 bases in between. This CDR3 is built from 16 residues. Germline V gene lookup returns CDR1 MNHEY and CDR2 SVGAGI. This chain's CDR3 is CASSPGFSLAKNIQYF. For the CDR3, the DNA is TGTGCCAGCAGCCCCGGGTTTTCTTTAGCCAAAAACATTCAGTACTTC.

The genes are TRBV11-2 and TRBJ2-3, with D perhaps matching TRBD1 or TRBD2 (5 bases each). The germline V gene encodes CDR1 SGHAT and CDR2 FQNNGV. The CDR3 is 16 amino acids. V lost 0 bases and J 2 bases, leaving 12 bases between the germline ends. The CDR3 DNA reads as TGTGCCAGCAGCTTAGAGACCGGGACCATCACAGATACGCAGTATTTT. Translation: CASSLETGTITDTQYF.

This clonotype was found a few times. This chain connects TRBV7-9 to TRBJ1-6, with a tentative D call TRBD1 (5 bases). The CDR3 runs to 14 residues. V lost 5 bases and J 5 bases, leaving 10 bases between the germline ends. Germline V gene sequence: CDR1 SEHNR, CDR2 FQNEAQ (reference sequence). CDR3 protein: CASSRDGHNSPLHF. Here the CDR3 DNA reads TGTGCCAGCAGCAGGGACGGACATAATTCACCCCTCCACTTT.

This clonotype was counted many times. The chain is built from TRBV7-9 and TRBJ2-3, with 7 bases identical to TRBD2. V shed 3 bases and J 6 bases; nucleotides not matched to a gene: 9. The CDR3 contains 15 residues. The germline CDR1 and CDR2 sequences are SEHNR and FQNEAQ (reference sequence). CDR3 bases: TGTGCCAGCAGCTTCACACTAGCGCCGGAGGATACGCAGTATTTT. Protein product: CASSFTLAPEDTQYF. Looking up the rest from reference TRBV7-9 and TRBJ2-3 gives the full variable domain: DTGVSQNPRHKITKRGQNVTFRCDPISEHNRLYWYRQTLGQGPEFLTYFQNEAQLEKSRLLSDRFSAERPKGSFSTLEIQRTEQGDSAMYLCASSFTLAPEDTQYFGPGTRLTVL.

This clonotype was found a few times. The rearrangement links TRBV18 to TRBJ1-1, with TRBD1 as a possible D gene (5 bases). V gave up 1 base and J gave up 1 base, with 10 bases separating them. Germline V gives CDR1 KGHSH, CDR2 LQKENI. This CDR3 spans 15 amino acids. The CDR3 loop reads CASSPRDPRNTEAFF. In DNA, the CDR3 is TGTGCCAGCTCACCACGGGACCCGCGGAACACTGAAGCTTTCTTT.

The gene calls are TRBV4-2 and TRBJ2-3; D gene unclear. The CDR3 contains 16 residues. The V and J ends lost 1 base and 0 bases respectively, with 11 bases between them. The germline V gene has CDR1 LGHNA and CDR2 YNFKEQ. CDR3 coding DNA: TGTGCCAGCAGCCAAGCGGCGGATTCTAGCACAGATACGCAGTATTTT. It encodes CASSQAADSSTDTQYF.

The rearrangement links TRBV7-9 to TRBJ2-1; 10 bases map to TRBD1. The CDR3 consists of 17 residues. V shed 5 bases and J 9 bases; nucleotides not matched to a gene: 16. The germline gives CDR1 SEHNR, CDR2 FQNEAQ (reference sequence). The CDR3 region is CASSPHPGGTGAGEQFF. CDR3 DNA: TGTGCCAGCAGCCCCCATCCTGGGGGGACAGGGGCTGGTGAGCAGTTCTTC. Drawing the rest from reference TRBV7-9 and TRBJ2-1, the complete variable domain is DTGVSQNPRHKITKRGQNVTFRCDPISEHNRLYWYRQTLGQGPEFLTYFQNEAQLEKSRLLSDRFSAERPKGSFSTLEIQRTEQGDSAMYLCASSPHPGGTGAGEQFFGPGTRLTVL.

The chain is built from TRBV12-3 or TRBV12-4 and TRBJ2-1; TRBD1 is a possible D gene (5 bases). This CDR3 is 13 amino acids long. Trimming cost V 7 bases and J 8 bases, with 15 bases left between them. CDR3 in amino acids: CASIRPGFHEQFF. DNA of the CDR3: TGTGCCAGCATCAGGCCAGGGTTCCATGAGCAGTTCTTC.